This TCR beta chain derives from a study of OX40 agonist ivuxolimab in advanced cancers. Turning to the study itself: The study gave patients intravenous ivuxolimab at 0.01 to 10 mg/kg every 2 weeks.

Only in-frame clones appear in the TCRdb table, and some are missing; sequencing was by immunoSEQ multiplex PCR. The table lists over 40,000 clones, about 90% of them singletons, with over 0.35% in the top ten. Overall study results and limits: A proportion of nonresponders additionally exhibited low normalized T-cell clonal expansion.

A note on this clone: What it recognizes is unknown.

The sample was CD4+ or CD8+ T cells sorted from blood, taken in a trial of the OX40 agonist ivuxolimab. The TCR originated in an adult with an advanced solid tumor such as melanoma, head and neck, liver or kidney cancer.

This CDR3 is CASSLTGVEQPQHF. The CDR3 DNA follows: TGTGCCAGCAGCTTGACAGGTGTCGAGCAGCCCCAGCATTTT. This chain connects TRBV5-5 to TRBJ1-5; D may be TRBD1 (5 bases). There are 14 residues in the CDR3. Germline V gene sequence: CDR1 SGHKS, CDR2 YYEKEE (reference sequence). The ends were cut back, 1 base at V and 7 bases at J, with 12 bases in the middle.